This T cell receptor (beta chain) appears in the sequencing data of a study of type 1 regulatory T cells. Study-wide context: T-allo10 is an in vitro-generated, Tr1-enriched CD4 T cell product specific for alloantigen. Broader study findings: Compared with non-type 1 regulatory T cells, type 1 regulatory T cells showed a more restricted TCR repertoire.

TCRdb processed the reads anew with MiXCR; each CDR3 protein has one entry. The top ten clones hold 8% to 9% of a sample with approximately 77,000 distinct CDR3 sequences, around 21% of them seen once. This CDR3 contains 16 residues. V shed 0 bases and J shed 2 bases, with 14 bases lying between them. Per the germline V gene, CDR1 is LGHNA and CDR2 is YNFKEQ. On this clonotype itself: The antigen remains unidentified. This may come from a read error, since a much larger clone is one base off.

This rearrangement joins TRBV4-2 to TRBJ2-7, with D perhaps TRBD2 (6 bases). This clonotype was obtained from a human donor in good health. The sample was cultured type 1 regulatory T (Tr1) cells, either the whole culture or a sorted fraction (not recorded which). The CDR3 region has the DNA TGTGCCAGCAGCCAAGAGGTAGCGGCAGTGCCCTACGAGCAGTACTTC. Translation: CASSQEVAAVPYEQYF.